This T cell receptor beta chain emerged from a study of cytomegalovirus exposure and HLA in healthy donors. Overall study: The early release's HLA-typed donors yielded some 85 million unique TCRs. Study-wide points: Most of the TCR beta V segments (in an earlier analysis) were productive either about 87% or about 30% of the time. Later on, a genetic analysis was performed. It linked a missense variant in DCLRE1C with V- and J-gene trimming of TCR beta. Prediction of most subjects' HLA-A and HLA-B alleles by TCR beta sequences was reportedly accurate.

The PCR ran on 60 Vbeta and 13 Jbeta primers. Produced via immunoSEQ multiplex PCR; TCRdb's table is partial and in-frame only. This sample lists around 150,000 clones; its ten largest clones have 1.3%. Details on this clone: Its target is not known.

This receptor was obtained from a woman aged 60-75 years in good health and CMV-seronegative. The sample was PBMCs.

The CDR3: CASSPGSRDTQYF. The DNA of the CDR3 is TGTGCCAGCAGCCCTGGGTCGCGGGATACGCAGTATTTT. The chain carries TRBV7-3 and TRBJ2-3; unclear D gene. Germline CDR1 SGHTA, CDR2 FQGTGA. Trimming stripped 5 bases from V and 6 bases from J, with 12 bases between. The CDR3 runs to 13 residues.